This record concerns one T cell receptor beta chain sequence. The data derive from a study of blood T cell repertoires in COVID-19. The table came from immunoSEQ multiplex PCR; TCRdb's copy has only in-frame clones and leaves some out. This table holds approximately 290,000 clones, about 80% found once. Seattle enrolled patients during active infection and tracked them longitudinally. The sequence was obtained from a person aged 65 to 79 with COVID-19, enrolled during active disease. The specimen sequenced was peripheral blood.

The CDR3 DNA follows: TGCGCCAGCAGCGACATGGGACAGGCGCTGTCCGGGGAGCTGTTTTTT. Translated: CASSDMGQALSGELFF. This sequence joins TRBV5-1 and TRBJ2-2; 8 bases match TRBD1. V lost 4 bases and J lost 6; bases outside the gene matches: 11. From germline, CDR1 is SGHRS and CDR2 YFSETQ. The CDR3 runs to 16 residues.